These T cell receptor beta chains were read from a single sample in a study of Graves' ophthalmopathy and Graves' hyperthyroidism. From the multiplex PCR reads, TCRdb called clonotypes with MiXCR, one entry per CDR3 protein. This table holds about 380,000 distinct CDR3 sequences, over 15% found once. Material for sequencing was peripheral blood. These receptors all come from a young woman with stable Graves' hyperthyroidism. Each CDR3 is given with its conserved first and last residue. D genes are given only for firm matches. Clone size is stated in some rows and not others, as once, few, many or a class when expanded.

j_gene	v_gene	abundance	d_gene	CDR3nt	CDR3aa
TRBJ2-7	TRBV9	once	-	TGTGCCAGCAGCGTAGGGGTAGCGGCCTACGAGCAGTACTTC	CASSVGVAAYEQYF
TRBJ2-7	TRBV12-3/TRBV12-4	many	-	TGTGCCAGCAGTTCTAAGACAGCTTACGAGCAGTACTTC	CASSSKTAYEQYF
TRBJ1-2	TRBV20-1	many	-	TGCAGTGCTAGAGACGTCAAGAGGGACTATGGCTACACCTTC	CSARDVKRDYGYTF
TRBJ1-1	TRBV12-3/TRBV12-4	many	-	TGTGCCAGCAGTTGGGGACCTTCGGGAGCTTTCTTT	CASSWGPSGAFF
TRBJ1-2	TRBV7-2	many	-	TGTGCCAGCAGCGTAGCAAACAGGGAAGCCTATGGCTACACCTTC	CASSVANREAYGYTF
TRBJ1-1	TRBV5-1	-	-	TGCGCCAGCAGCTTGGACCCAGGAATGAACACTGAAGCTTTCTTT	CASSLDPGMNTEAFF
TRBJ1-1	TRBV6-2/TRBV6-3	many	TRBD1	TGTGCCAGCAGTTACGGGGACAGGTACATGAACACTGAAGCTTTCTTT	CASSYGDRYMNTEAFF
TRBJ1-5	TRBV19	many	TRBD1	TGTGCCAGTAGTAGAGGACAGGTTAGCAATCAGCCCCAGCATTTT	CASSRGQVSNQPQHF
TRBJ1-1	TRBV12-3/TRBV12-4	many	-	TGTGCCAGCAACATAGCGGGGCTTGAAGCTTTCTTT	CASNIAGLEAFF
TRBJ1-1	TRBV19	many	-	TGTGCCAGTAGTAGCCGGACAGCTTTCTTT	CASSSRTAFF